This T cell receptor beta chain was sequenced in a study of T cell changes during pregnancy in multiple sclerosis. Some clones are missing from TCRdb's copy, which holds only in-frame ones; the method was immunoSEQ multiplex PCR. The sample has about 28,000 clones; 89% are singletons. Trimming pared 6 bases from V and 1 base from J, leaving 10 bases between. The CDR3 runs 13 residues. Germline lookup yields CDR1 SGHRS and CDR2 YFSETQ. This clone has only one observation. The sample here was CD4+ T cells from peripheral blood mononuclear cells, taken in the second trimester of pregnancy. The source of this sequence is a female donor with multiple sclerosis, enrolled in a pregnancy study. The chain has TRBV5-1 and TRBJ1-1; weak D call: TRBD1 (5 bases). CDR3 in amino acids: CASTDQGNTEAFF. CDR3 DNA sequence: TGCGCCAGCACGGATCAGGGGAACACTGAAGCTTTCTTT.